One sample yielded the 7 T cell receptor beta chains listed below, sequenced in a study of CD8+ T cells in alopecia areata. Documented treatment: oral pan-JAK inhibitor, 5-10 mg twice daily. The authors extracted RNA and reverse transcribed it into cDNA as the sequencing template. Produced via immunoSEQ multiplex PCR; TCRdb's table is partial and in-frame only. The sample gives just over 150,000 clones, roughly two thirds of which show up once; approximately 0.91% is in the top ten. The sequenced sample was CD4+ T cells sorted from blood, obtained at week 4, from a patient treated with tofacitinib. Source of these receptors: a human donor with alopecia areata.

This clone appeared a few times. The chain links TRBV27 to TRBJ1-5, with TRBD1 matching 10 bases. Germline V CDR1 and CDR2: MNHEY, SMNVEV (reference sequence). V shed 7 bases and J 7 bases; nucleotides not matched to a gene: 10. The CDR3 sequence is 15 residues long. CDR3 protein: CASTHRGTGVQPQHF. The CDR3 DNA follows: TGTGCCAGCACCCATAGAGGGACAGGGGTCCAGCCCCAGCATTTT.

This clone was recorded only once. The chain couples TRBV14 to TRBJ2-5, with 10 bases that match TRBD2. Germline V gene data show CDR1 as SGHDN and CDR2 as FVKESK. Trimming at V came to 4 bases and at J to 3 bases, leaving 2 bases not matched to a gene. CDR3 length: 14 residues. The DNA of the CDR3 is TGTGCCAGCAGCCGGCTAGCGGGGGAAGAGACCCAGTACTTC. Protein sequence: CASSRLAGEETQYF.

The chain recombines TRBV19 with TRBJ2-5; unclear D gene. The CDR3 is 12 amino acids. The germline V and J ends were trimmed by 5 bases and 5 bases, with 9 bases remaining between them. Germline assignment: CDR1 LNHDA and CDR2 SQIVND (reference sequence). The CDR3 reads CASSGLGETQYF. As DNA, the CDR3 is TGTGCCAGTAGTGGGCTAGGGGAGACCCAGTACTTC.

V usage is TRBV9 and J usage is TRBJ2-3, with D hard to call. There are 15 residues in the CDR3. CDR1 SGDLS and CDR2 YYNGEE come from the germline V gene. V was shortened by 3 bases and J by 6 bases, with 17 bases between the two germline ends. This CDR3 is CASSASPSASDTQYF. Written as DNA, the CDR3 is TGTGCCAGCAGCGCTAGTCCGAGCGCTTCCGATACGCAGTATTTT.

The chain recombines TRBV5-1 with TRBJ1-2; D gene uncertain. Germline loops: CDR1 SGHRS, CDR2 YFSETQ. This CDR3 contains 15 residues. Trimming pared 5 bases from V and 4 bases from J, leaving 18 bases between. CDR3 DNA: TGCGCCAGCAGACTGACTCCAACCCCTCTCTATGGCTACACCTTC. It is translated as CASRLTPTPLYGYTF.

The CDR3 nucleotides are TGCACGCCTGATGGCTACACCTTC. This encodes CTPDGYTF. V and J are TRBV20-1 and TRBJ1-2, with unresolved D. Germline V gene sequence: CDR1 DFQATT, CDR2 SNEGSKA (reference sequence). This CDR3 comprises 8 residues.

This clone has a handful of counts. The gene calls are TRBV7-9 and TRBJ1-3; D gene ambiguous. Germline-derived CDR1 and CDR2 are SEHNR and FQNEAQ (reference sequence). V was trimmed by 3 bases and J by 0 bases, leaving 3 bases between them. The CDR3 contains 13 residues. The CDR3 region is CASSFISGNTIYF. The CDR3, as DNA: TGTGCCAGCAGCTTTATCTCTGGAAACACCATATATTTT. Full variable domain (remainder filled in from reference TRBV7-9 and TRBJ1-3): DTGVSQNPRHKITKRGQNVTFRCDPISEHNRLYWYRQTLGQGPEFLTYFQNEAQLEKSRLLSDRFSAERPKGSFSTLEIQRTEQGDSAMYLCASSFISGNTIYFGEGSWLTVV.